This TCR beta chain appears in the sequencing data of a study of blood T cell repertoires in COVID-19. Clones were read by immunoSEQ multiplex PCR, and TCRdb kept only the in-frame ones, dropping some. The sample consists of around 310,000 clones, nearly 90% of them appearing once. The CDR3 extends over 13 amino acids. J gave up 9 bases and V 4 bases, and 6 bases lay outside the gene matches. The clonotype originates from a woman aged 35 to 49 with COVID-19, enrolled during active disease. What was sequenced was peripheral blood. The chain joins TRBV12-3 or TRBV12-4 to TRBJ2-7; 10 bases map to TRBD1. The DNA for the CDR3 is TGTGCCAGCAGTTGGGGACAGGGGTCGGTGCAGTACTTC. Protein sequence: CASSWGQGSVQYF.